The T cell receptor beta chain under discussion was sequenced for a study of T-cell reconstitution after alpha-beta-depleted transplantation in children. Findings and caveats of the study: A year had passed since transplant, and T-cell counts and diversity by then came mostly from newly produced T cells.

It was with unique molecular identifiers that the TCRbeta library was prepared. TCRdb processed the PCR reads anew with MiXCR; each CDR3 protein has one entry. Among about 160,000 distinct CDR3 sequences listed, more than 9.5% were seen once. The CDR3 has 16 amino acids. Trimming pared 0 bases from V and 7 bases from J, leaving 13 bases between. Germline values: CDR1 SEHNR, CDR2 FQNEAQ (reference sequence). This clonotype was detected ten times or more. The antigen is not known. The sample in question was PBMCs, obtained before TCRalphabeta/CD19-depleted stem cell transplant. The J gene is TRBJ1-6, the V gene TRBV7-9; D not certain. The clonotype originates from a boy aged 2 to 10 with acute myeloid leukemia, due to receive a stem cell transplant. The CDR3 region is CASSLAGLQRNSPLHF. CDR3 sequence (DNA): TGTGCCAGCAGCTTAGCAGGACTACAGAGGAATTCACCCCTCCACTTT.